These 5 T cell receptor beta chains originate from one sample sequenced in a study of cytomegalovirus exposure and HLA in healthy donors. Vbeta (60) and Jbeta (13) primers were used in the PCR. Profiling relied on immunoSEQ multiplex PCR, and the TCRdb table lists in-frame clones only, not all of them. The sample comprises some 160,000 clones, about 88% of which are singletons, and roughly 2% rests with the top ten. The sequenced material came from PBMCs. The source of these receptors is a woman in her late teens or twenties in good health and CMV-seronegative.

The V call is TRBV6-6, the J call TRBJ2-2; maybe TRBD2 (5 bases). V was trimmed by 2 bases and J by 1 base, leaving 11 bases between them. Germline V CDR1 and CDR2: MNHNY, SVGAGI (reference sequence). The CDR3 totals 16 residues. The DNA of the CDR3 is TGTGCCAGCAGTTACGAAGAGGGATTGAACACCGGGGAGCTGTTTTTT. Protein: CASSYEEGLNTGELFF.

This clone occurred a few times. This chain uses TRBV6-1 with TRBJ1-2; the match to TRBD1 covers 7 bases. Germline values: CDR1 MNHNS, CDR2 SASEGT. Trimming at V came to 0 bases and at J to 4 bases, leaving 5 bases not matched to a gene. This CDR3 spans 15 amino acids. This CDR3 is CASSEAETGSYGYTF. In DNA form, the CDR3 reads TGTGCCAGCAGTGAAGCAGAGACAGGGAGCTATGGCTACACCTTC.

This clone was observed a handful of times. This sequence joins TRBV7-2 and TRBJ2-5; no clear D gene. The germline V gene encodes CDR1 SGHTA and CDR2 FQGNSA. Trimming stripped 0 bases from V and 4 bases from J, with 3 bases between. The CDR3 covers 12 residues. The CDR3 nucleotides read TGTGCCAGCAGCTTAGCTAGAGAGACCCAGTACTTC. Its translation is CASSLARETQYF.

This sequence joins TRBV7-9 and TRBJ2-2, with TRBD1 identical over 8 bases. This CDR3 has 15 residues. With V trimmed by 6 bases and J by 6 bases, 9 bases remained unmatched. The germline V gene has CDR1 SEHNR and CDR2 FQNEAQ (reference sequence). The CDR3 here is CASRRDRIGAGELFF. CDR3 bases: TGTGCCAGCAGAAGGGACAGGATTGGGGCCGGGGAGCTGTTTTTT.

The rearrangement joins TRBV18 to TRBJ1-5, with 12 bases lining up with TRBD1. Germline CDR1 KGHSH, CDR2 LQKENI. The CDR3 totals 15 residues. With V trimmed by 3 bases and J by 6 bases, 3 bases remained unmatched. The CDR3 here is CASSPGQGAGQPQHF. The CDR3 coding sequence is TGTGCCAGCTCACCGGGACAGGGGGCAGGTCAGCCCCAGCATTTT.